One sample yielded the 27 T cell receptor beta chains listed below, sequenced in a study of blood T cell repertoires in COVID-19. Sequenced by immunoSEQ multiplex PCR; TCRdb stores in-frame clones only, minus some. The sample includes 270,000 or so clones, about nine tenths seen only once; the top ten take less than 3%. The sequenced material came from peripheral blood. These receptors originate from a woman under 40 with active or convalescent COVID-19.

This clone came up once. The CDR3 loop reads CAWKSSSYNEQFF. The CDR3 coding sequence is TGTGCCTGGAAGTCCAGCTCCTACAATGAGCAGTTCTTC. The chain uses TRBV30 and TRBJ2-1; no definite D call. CDR1 is GTSNPN and CDR2 is SVGIG in the germline V gene (reference sequence). Trimming pared 4 bases from V and 0 bases from J, leaving 7 bases between. CDR3 size: 13 residues.

The chain has TRBV18 and TRBJ1-6, with unresolved D. Trimming left V 3 bases short and J 10 bases short, with 13 bases between. This CDR3 has 14 residues. Germline V gene lookup returns CDR1 KGHSH and CDR2 LQKENI. The CDR3 sequence is CASSPVSRQSPLHF. CDR3 nucleotides: TGTGCCAGCTCACCGGTTAGCCGGCAGTCACCCCTCCACTTT.

The chain couples TRBV5-6 to TRBJ1-5; D gene ambiguous. The CDR3 loop spans 15 amino acids. Between the trimmed V and J ends, which lost 0 bases and 5 bases, there was a span of 12 bases. Germline V gene lookup returns CDR1 SGHDT and CDR2 YYEEEE. CDR3 in DNA: TGTGCCAGCAGCTTGGGAGTGATTCGGGATCAGCCCCAGCATTTT. Translation: CASSLGVIRDQPQHF. Filled out from reference TRBV5-6 and TRBJ1-5, the complete variable domain reads DAGVTQSPTHLIKTRGQQVTLRCSPKSGHDTVSWYQQALGQGPQFIFQYYEEEERQRGNFPDRFSGHQFPNYSSELNVNALLLGDSALYLCASSLGVIRDQPQHFGDGTRLSIL.

The V and J genes are TRBV21-1 and TRBJ2-7; the table's D call, TRBD2, was not checked against the DNA. TRBV21-1 is a recognized pseudogene. The CDR3 totals 14 residues. The CDR3, as DNA: TGTGCCAGCAGCAAGACGGGGGGTCCCTACGAGCAGTACTTC. Amino acid sequence: CASSKTGGPYEQYF.

The CDR3 DNA follows: TGTGCCAGCAGTTCCAATCCCAGCACCATATATTTT. Translating gives CASSSNPSTIYF. The V call is TRBV6-5, the J call TRBJ1-3; no clear D gene. Germline assignment: CDR1 MNHEY and CDR2 SVGAGI. With 4 bases removed from V and 9 bases from J, the gap between germline ends came to 10 bases. The CDR3 extends over 12 amino acids.

The J gene is TRBJ2-3, the V gene TRBV7-2, with D tentatively TRBD2 (6 bases). Germline loops: CDR1 SGHTA, CDR2 FQGNSA. Trimming cost V 5 bases and J 5 bases, with 11 bases left between them. The CDR3 is 13 residues long. The CDR3 DNA is TGTGCCAGCAGCCCTCCGGGAGAAGATACGCAGTATTTT. Protein sequence: CASSPPGEDTQYF.

The chain uses TRBV5-5 and TRBJ2-7; tentatively, D is TRBD1 (5 bases). V was clipped by 7 bases and J by 2 bases, with 10 bases between them. Germline loops: CDR1 SGHKS, CDR2 YYEKEE (reference sequence). The CDR3 sequence is 12 residues long. The CDR3 protein is CASGTGAYEQYF. The CDR3 DNA is TGTGCCAGCGGTACAGGCGCCTACGAGCAGTACTTC.

The chain joins TRBV4-1 to TRBJ1-4, with 11 bases matching TRBD1. The V and J ends lost 4 bases and 8 bases, in that order; junction bases with no gene match: 6. CDR3 size: 15 residues. Germline loops: CDR1 MGHRA, CDR2 YSYEKL. CDR3 region: CASSPRDRGTEKLFF. CDR3 coding DNA: TGCGCCAGCAGCCCCCGGGACAGGGGGACAGAAAAACTGTTTTTT.

CDR3 loop: CATCEGASYNEQFF. CDR3 coding DNA: TGTGCCACCTGCGAGGGGGCCTCCTACAATGAGCAGTTCTTC. The chain recombines TRBV18 with TRBJ2-1, with 7 bases identical to TRBD1. The ends lost 10 bases at V and 0 bases at J; junction bases unmatched: 6. The CDR3 runs 14 residues. Germline assignment: CDR1 KGHSH and CDR2 LQKENI.

The J gene is TRBJ2-2, the V gene TRBV7-2; no clear D. This CDR3 is built from 13 residues. The germline V gene has CDR1 SGHTA and CDR2 FQGNSA. The ends were cut back, 5 bases at V and 1 base at J, with 5 bases in the middle. CDR3 loop: CASSLLNTGELFF. The CDR3 coding sequence is TGTGCCAGCAGCCTATTGAACACCGGGGAGCTGTTTTTT.

V is TRBV5-4 and J is TRBJ2-1; D possibly corresponds to TRBD2 (6 bases). Germline V gives CDR1 SGHNT, CDR2 YYREEE (reference sequence). Trimming left V 3 bases short and J 4 bases short, with 14 bases between. This CDR3 is built from 15 residues. The CDR3 region has the DNA TGTGCCAGCAGCTCGGGGGTATTTGAGTACAATGAGCAGTTCTTC. This codes for CASSSGVFEYNEQFF.

The V gene is TRBV18, the J gene TRBJ2-3; tentative D call: TRBD2 (6 bases). From germline, CDR1 is KGHSH and CDR2 LQKENI. The length of the CDR3 is 12 residues. The ends were cut back, 5 bases at V and 8 bases at J, with 11 bases in the middle. The CDR3 DNA reads as TGTGCCAGCTCAGCGGGACGGAGTACGCAGTATTTT. It codes for CASSAGRSTQYF.

This chain links TRBV5-1 with TRBJ1-2; 11 bases are shared with TRBD1. V gave up 4 bases and J gave up 6 bases; unmatched junction bases: 5. Germline CDR1 reads SGHRS; CDR2 reads YFSETQ. The CDR3 has 14 amino acids. The chain's CDR3 is CASSTDRGRDGYTF. CDR3 in DNA: TGCGCCAGCAGCACGGACAGGGGGCGGGATGGCTACACCTTC.

The rearrangement uses TRBV27 and TRBJ2-5; tentative D call: TRBD1 (5 bases). In germline, CDR1 is MNHEY, CDR2 SMNVEV (reference sequence). Trimming shortened V by 0 bases and J by 0 bases, and 14 bases separated the two germline ends. The CDR3 contains 17 residues. In DNA, the CDR3 is TGTGCCAGCAGTTTATCGCCCACGGGCAGGGACCAAGAGACCCAGTACTTC. Encoded protein: CASSLSPTGRDQETQYF.

The rearrangement uses TRBV13 and TRBJ1-1; D gene unclear. The V gene lost 5 bases and the J gene lost 0 bases, with 13 bases spanning the gap. Germline CDR1 PRHDT, CDR2 FYEKMQ (reference sequence). The CDR3 is 15 residues long. CDR3 loop: CASSLRGTLNTEAFF. The CDR3 DNA reads TGTGCCAGCAGCCTTCGGGGAACTTTGAACACTGAAGCTTTCTTT.

The chain combines TRBV7-2 with TRBJ2-7; TRBD1 agrees at 11 bases. Germline lookup yields CDR1 SGHTA and CDR2 FQGNSA. Unmatched junction bases numbered 7, after V lost 5 bases and J lost 1 base. The CDR3 is 16 amino acids. CDR3: CASSPRGTGGSYEQYF. In nucleotides, the CDR3 is TGTGCCAGCAGCCCAAGAGGGACAGGGGGGTCCTACGAGCAGTACTTC.

The gene calls are TRBV11-1 and TRBJ1-1, with D tentatively TRBD1 (5 bases). CDR1 is SGHAT, CDR2 FQDESV, per germline (reference sequence). The length of the CDR3 is 15 residues. The V and J ends lost 4 bases and 1 base respectively, with 13 bases between them. Here the CDR3 reads CASSSTWGGNTEAFF. The CDR3 nucleotides are TGTGCCAGCAGCTCTACTTGGGGGGGGAACACTGAAGCTTTCTTT.

This chain's CDR3 is CASSSISGTGGNEQFF. CDR3 bases: TGCGCCAGCAGCTCGATATCCGGGACAGGGGGCAATGAGCAGTTCTTC. The J gene is TRBJ2-1, the V gene TRBV5-1; 11 bases are shared with TRBD1. The ends lost 3 bases at V and 6 bases at J; junction bases unmatched: 8. The germline V gene has CDR1 SGHRS and CDR2 YFSETQ. The CDR3 spans 16 residues.

The V and J genes are TRBV19 and TRBJ1-2; 7 bases line up with TRBD1. Germline V gene data show CDR1 as LNHDA and CDR2 as SQIVND (reference sequence). V lost 4 bases to trimming and J lost 5 bases; unmatched junction nucleotides: 7. The CDR3 totals 14 residues. This chain's CDR3 is CASSRGQSGYGYTF. The DNA for the CDR3 is TGTGCCAGTAGTAGGGGACAGTCAGGGTATGGCTACACCTTC.

This chain connects TRBV6-6 to TRBJ2-5, with 11 bases that match TRBD1. This CDR3 region has 15 residues. CDR1 MNHNY and CDR2 SVGAGI come from the germline V gene (reference sequence). J gave up 5 bases and V 6 bases, and 8 bases lay outside the gene matches. CDR3 DNA: TGTGCCAGCAGCGGACAGGGGGCAGGCGTGGAGACCCAGTACTTC. Its translation is CASSGQGAGVETQYF.

The chain employs TRBV3-1 (or the pseudogene TRBV3-2) and TRBJ1-6; the match to TRBD1 covers 8 bases. The CDR3 totals 19 residues. Germline values: CDR1 LGHDT, CDR2 YNNKEL (reference sequence). V was clipped by 4 bases and J by 0 bases; unmatched bases: 11. The CDR3 nucleotides read TGTGCCAGCAGCCTTCGAGGGGGGACAGGACTCTCCTATAATTCACCCCTCCACTTT. Protein product: CASSLRGGTGLSYNSPLHF.

This chain connects TRBV5-1 to TRBJ1-3, with TRBD1 as a possible D gene (6 bases). The CDR3 consists of 13 residues. V dropped 0 bases and J dropped 8 bases, with 9 bases sitting between them. Germline V gene lookup returns CDR1 SGHRS and CDR2 YFSETQ. The CDR3 here is CASSLVSGDTIYF. CDR3 in DNA: TGCGCCAGCAGCTTGGTGTCAGGGGACACCATATATTTT.

V is TRBV27 and J is TRBJ1-6, with a tentative D call TRBD1 (6 bases). This CDR3 contains 15 residues. CDR1 MNHEY and CDR2 SMNVEV come from the germline V gene (reference sequence). V gave up 6 bases and J gave up 3 bases, with 12 bases separating them. CDR3 loop: CASSRQQGYNSPLHF. The CDR3 nucleotides are TGTGCCAGCAGCCGTCAACAGGGCTATAATTCACCCCTCCACTTT.

The chain joins TRBV30 to TRBJ1-1; D not resolved. V was cut by 5 bases and J by 1 base, with 11 bases left in between. Germline lookup yields CDR1 GTSNPN and CDR2 SVGIG (reference sequence). The CDR3 sequence is 13 residues long. In nucleotides, the CDR3 is TGTGCCTGGGCCGCCCGGGGGAACACTGAAGCTTTCTTT. It yields the protein CAWAARGNTEAFF.

A remark on this clone: Other DNA sequences in this specimen translate into the identical CDR3. The V gene is TRBV5-4, the J gene TRBJ1-2; 8 bases are a match to TRBD1. The CDR3 length is 14 residues. The junction had 2 bases not matched to a gene; V was cut back by 0 bases and J by 4 bases. In germline, CDR1 is SGHNT, CDR2 YYREEE (reference sequence). The CDR3 bases are TGTGCCAGCAGCTTGGGACAGGGGTCCTATGGCTACACCTTC. Its protein product is CASSLGQGSYGYTF.

This clone came up once. The CDR3 coding sequence is TGCGCCAGCAGCGCGGGACTAGCGGGAGCCTACGAGCAGTACTTC. Residues: CASSAGLAGAYEQYF. The chain employs TRBV4-3 and TRBJ2-7, with 14 bases aligning to TRBD2. The V gene end was trimmed by 5 bases and the J gene end by 2 bases; junction bases not matched to a gene: 2. The CDR3 runs 15 residues. From germline, CDR1 is LGHNA and CDR2 YSLEER.

This CDR3 is CASRSTSTGELFF. The CDR3 nucleotides are TGTGCCAGCAGATCCACTAGCACCGGGGAGCTGTTTTTT. This chain uses TRBV6-5 with TRBJ2-2; D may be TRBD2 (5 bases). There are 13 residues in the CDR3. Germline V gene data show CDR1 as MNHEY and CDR2 as SVGAGI. V shed 6 bases and J shed 4 bases, with 9 bases lying between them.